A single T cell receptor (beta chain) is shown here with its context. Its specificity is not known. Thyroid ultrasound, orbital computed tomography, TRAb, serum thyroxine and clinical symptoms formed the basis of diagnosis. Amplification of the TCR beta CDR3 regions used RNA transcripts (as template). The authors performed first-round RT-PCR with HTBI primers and then a second-round multiplex PCR. MiXCR was run by TCRdb on the multiplex PCR reads, yielding one entry per CDR3 protein. The sample carries 600,000 to 950,000 distinct CDR3 sequences, roughly 41% recorded once. From germline, CDR1 is MGHDK and CDR2 SYGVNS. The V and J ends lost 8 bases and 7 bases, in that order; junction bases with no gene match: 7. This CDR3 is 12 amino acids long. The entry originates in a study of Graves' ophthalmopathy and Graves' hyperthyroidism. Study results and limitations: An 81.08% specificity and 87.88% sensitivity were achieved by a 13-signature model that separated ophthalmopathy from stable hyperthyroidism.

This chain uses TRBV25-1 with TRBJ1-2, with 7 bases aligning to TRBD1. What was sequenced was peripheral blood. This TCR derives from an adult man with Graves' ophthalmopathy. In DNA form, the CDR3 reads TGTGCCAGCGTTGCTCAGGGGGGTGGCTACACCTTC. This encodes CASVAQGGGYTF.